This T cell receptor (beta chain) was obtained from a study of OX40 agonist ivuxolimab in advanced cancers. Study-level background: The diagnoses of dose-escalation patients were hepatocellular carcinoma, melanoma, renal cell or head and neck cancer. Among those treated, three patients had partial responses, one with hepatocellular carcinoma and two with cutaneous melanoma.

Between the trimmed V and J ends, which lost 0 bases and 4 bases, there was a span of 13 bases. Germline V gene sequence: CDR1 SGHRS, CDR2 YFSETQ. The CDR3 has 15 residues. The protocol was immunoSEQ multiplex PCR, while the TCRdb copy is restricted to in-frame clones and leaves out a portion. This sample yields about 77,000 clones, of which 80% to 95% are seen a single time; around 2% belongs to the top ten. The sequence was collected from an adult with an advanced solid tumor such as melanoma, head and neck, liver or kidney cancer. The chain employs TRBV5-1 and TRBJ2-5; tentative D call: TRBD1 (5 bases). Sequencing used CD4+ or CD8+ T cells sorted from blood, obtained in a trial of the OX40 agonist ivuxolimab. The CDR3, as DNA: TGCGCCAGCAGCTTGGGGGCAGGGCCCGCAGAGACCCAGTACTTC. Its protein is CASSLGAGPAETQYF.